Listed below are T cell receptor beta chains from one sample, sequenced in a study of T cell clonotyping in hematopoietic cell transplantation. Repertoires were generated with immunoSEQ multiplex PCR, while TCRdb's copy carries only in-frame clones and drops some. The sample lists roughly 16,000 clones; roughly 88% were seen once. The sample comprised peripheral blood mononuclear cells. Receptors were obtained from a woman in her thirties or forties in good health. Some clones in this sample may be carry-over from other donors' samples. CDR3s include the opening cysteine and the closing phenylalanine or tryptophan. A D gene is named only where the DNA matches it firmly. Clone size is shown for a subset of rows, as once, few, many or a class of expanded clone.

TRBJ1-1,NA,TRBV25-1,NA,TGTGCCAGCGTTCTCGGAGGCACTGAAGCTTTCTTT,CASVLGGTEAFF
TRBJ2-4,NA,TRBV6-6,NA,TGTGCCAGCAGTTACGCCATCAGGGGGGGAGACATTCAGTACTTC,CASSYAIRGGDIQYF
TRBJ2-7,NA,TRBV5-6,NA,TGTGCCAGCAGCCAGTACGGTTCCTCCTACGAGCAGTACTTC,CASSQYGSSYEQYF
TRBJ1-2,TRBD1,TRBV7-8,NA,TGTGCCAGCAGCTTTTACAGGGGGCCTTATGGCTACACCTTC,CASSFYRGPYGYTF
TRBJ1-5,NA,TRBV9,NA,TGTGCCAGCAGCGTATCAGAGAGCAATCAGCCCCAGCATTTT,CASSVSESNQPQHF
TRBJ2-1,NA,TRBV28,NA,TGTGCCAGCAGTTTTCCTATCCCCAGTCCCCTAGGCGTAAGCTCCTACAATGAGCAGTTCTTC,CASSFPIPSPLGVSSYNEQFF
TRBJ2-7,NA,TRBV14,NA,TGTGCCAGCAGCCAAGTGGGGGGCGCCTACGAGCAGTACTTC,CASSQVGGAYEQYF
TRBJ2-3,NA,TRBV12-1,once,TGTGCCAGCAGCTTTGGCGGGACTTGCGGGAGGGGAACAGATACGCAGTATTTT,CASSFGGTCGRGTDTQYF
TRBJ2-7,NA,TRBV14,NA,TGTGCCAGCAGCCAAGATCTGACATCCTACGAGCAGTACTTC,CASSQDLTSYEQYF
TRBJ2-1,TRBD1,TRBV6-5,NA,TGTGCCAGCAGTTACTTCGGGACAGGAAAAGGCAATGAGCAGTTCTTC,CASSYFGTGKGNEQFF
TRBJ1-3,NA,TRBV14,few,TGTGCCAGCCGCTCTGGAAACACCATATATTTT,CASRSGNTIYF